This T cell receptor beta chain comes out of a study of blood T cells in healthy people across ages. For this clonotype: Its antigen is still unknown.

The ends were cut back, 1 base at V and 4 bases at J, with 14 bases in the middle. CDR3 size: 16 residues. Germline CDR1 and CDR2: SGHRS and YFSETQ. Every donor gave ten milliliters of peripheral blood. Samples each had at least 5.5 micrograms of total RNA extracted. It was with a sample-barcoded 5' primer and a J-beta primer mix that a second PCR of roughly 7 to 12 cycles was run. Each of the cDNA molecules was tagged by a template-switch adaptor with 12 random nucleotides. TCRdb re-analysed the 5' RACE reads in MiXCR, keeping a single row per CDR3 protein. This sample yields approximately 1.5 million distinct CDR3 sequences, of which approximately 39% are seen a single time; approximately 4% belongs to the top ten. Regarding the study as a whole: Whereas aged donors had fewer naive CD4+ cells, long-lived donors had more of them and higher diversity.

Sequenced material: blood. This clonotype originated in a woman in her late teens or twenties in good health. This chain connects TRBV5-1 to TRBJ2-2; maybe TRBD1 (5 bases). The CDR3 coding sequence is TGCGCCAGCAGCTTGATGGCAGGGATGAGCACCGGGGAGCTGTTTTTT. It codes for CASSLMAGMSTGELFF. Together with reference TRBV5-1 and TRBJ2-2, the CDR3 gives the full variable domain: KAGVTQTPRYLIKTRGQQVTLSCSPISGHRSVSWYQQTPGQGLQFLFEYFSETQRNKGNFPGRFSGRQFSNSRSEMNVSTLELGDSALYLCASSLMAGMSTGELFFGEGSRLTVL.